This TCR beta chain is from a study of OX40 agonist ivuxolimab in advanced cancers. Across the study: Cancers in dose escalation were hepatocellular, melanoma, renal cell and head and neck. Study-level results: Expansion of clones was among the lowest in partial responders at 0.1-3.0 mg/kg.

The data were produced by immunoSEQ multiplex PCR, yet TCRdb's version contains in-frame clones alone and is incomplete. Of around 50,000 clones listed, just over 90% are singletons. Remarks on this clone: Its target is not known.

Per germline, CDR1 SNHLY and CDR2 FYNNEI. This CDR3 comprises 14 residues. V gave up 5 bases and J gave up 2 bases, with 7 bases separating them. The sequenced sample was CD4+ or CD8+ T cells sorted from blood, obtained in a trial of the OX40 agonist ivuxolimab. This clonotype was sampled from an adult with an advanced solid tumor such as melanoma, head and neck, liver or kidney cancer. J is TRBJ2-6 and V is TRBV2, with D hard to call. CDR3 nucleotide sequence: TGTGCCAGCAGTCCTGATGCTGGGGCCAACGTCCTGACTTTC. This translates into CASSPDAGANVLTF.